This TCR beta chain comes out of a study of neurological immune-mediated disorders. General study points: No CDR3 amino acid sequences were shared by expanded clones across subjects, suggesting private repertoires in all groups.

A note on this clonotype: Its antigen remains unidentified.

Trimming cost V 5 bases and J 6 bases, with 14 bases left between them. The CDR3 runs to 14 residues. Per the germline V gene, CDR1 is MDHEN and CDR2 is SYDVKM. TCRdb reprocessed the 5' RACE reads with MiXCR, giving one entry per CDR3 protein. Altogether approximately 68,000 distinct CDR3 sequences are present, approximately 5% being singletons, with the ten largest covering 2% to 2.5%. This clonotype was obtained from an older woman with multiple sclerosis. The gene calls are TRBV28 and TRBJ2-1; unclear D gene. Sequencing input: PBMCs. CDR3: CASSPLGASNEQFF. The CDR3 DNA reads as TGTGCCAGCAGTCCTCTGGGCGCGTCCAATGAGCAGTTCTTC.